This TCR beta chain comes out of a study of cytomegalovirus exposure and HLA in healthy donors. The study's findings and limits: Researchers catalogued about 160 TCR beta chains as cytomegalovirus-associated.

The PCR used 60 Vbeta and 13 Jbeta primers. The repertoire was sequenced with immunoSEQ multiplex PCR; TCRdb's copy has only in-frame clones and lacks some. The sample consists of roughly 120,000 clones, around three quarters of them appearing once. About this clone itself: The antigen remains unidentified.

The V end was cut by 5 bases, the J end by 2 bases, with 10 bases between. The CDR3 extends over 14 amino acids. Germline V gives CDR1 MGHDK, CDR2 SYGVNS. Likely unrecorded immune exposures existed in these nominally healthy donors. V is TRBV25-1 and J is TRBJ2-1; D is possibly TRBD1 (5 bases). The sequence derives from a young man in good health and CMV-seronegative. The sample taken for sequencing was PBMCs. As DNA, the CDR3 is TGTGCCAGCAGTCAGGGCCGCACCTACAATGAGCAGTTCTTC. Translating gives CASSQGRTYNEQFF.